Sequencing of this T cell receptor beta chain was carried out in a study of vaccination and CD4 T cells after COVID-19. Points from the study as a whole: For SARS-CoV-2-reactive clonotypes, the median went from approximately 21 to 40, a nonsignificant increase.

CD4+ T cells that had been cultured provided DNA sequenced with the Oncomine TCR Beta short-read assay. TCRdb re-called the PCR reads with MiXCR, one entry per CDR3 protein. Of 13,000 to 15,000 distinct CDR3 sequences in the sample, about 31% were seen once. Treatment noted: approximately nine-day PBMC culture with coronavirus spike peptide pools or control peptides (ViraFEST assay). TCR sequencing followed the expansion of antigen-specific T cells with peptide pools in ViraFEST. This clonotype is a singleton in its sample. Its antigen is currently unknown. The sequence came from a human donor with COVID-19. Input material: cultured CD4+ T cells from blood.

This CDR3 reads CASSVAPRDTQYF. As DNA, the CDR3 is TGTGCCAGCAGCGTAGCTCCGAGAGATACGCAGTATTTT. The rearrangement joins TRBV9 to TRBJ2-3; no clear D. This CDR3 has 13 amino acids. Germline V gives CDR1 SGDLS, CDR2 YYNGEE. V gave up 0 bases and J gave up 5 bases, with 7 bases separating them.